This TCR beta chain was found in a study of response to subunit inactivated influenza vaccine. Study-level points and caveats: A suggestion made by the authors is that each seasonal influenza vaccination recruits few new T cells.

Via MiXCR, TCRdb re-called the RT-PCR reads, giving one row per CDR3 protein. The sample consists of around 790,000 distinct CDR3 sequences, approximately 22% of them appearing once. This CDR3 region has 18 residues. The germline gives CDR1 SGHDT, CDR2 YYEEEE. V was clipped by 3 bases and J by 6 bases; unmatched bases: 17. This clonotype was picked up a small number of times. Its antigen is unknown. The chain uses TRBV5-6 and TRBJ2-7; 11 bases match TRBD2. The sequence was collected from a man between 45 and 60 years old who received an inactivated influenza vaccine. The material sequenced was PBMCs from blood, taken roughly 5 days after vaccination. This CDR3 reads CASSYKILAGGLRSEQYF. CDR3 DNA sequence: TGTGCCAGCAGCTATAAAATCCTAGCGGGGGGCCTTCGCTCCGAGCAGTACTTC.